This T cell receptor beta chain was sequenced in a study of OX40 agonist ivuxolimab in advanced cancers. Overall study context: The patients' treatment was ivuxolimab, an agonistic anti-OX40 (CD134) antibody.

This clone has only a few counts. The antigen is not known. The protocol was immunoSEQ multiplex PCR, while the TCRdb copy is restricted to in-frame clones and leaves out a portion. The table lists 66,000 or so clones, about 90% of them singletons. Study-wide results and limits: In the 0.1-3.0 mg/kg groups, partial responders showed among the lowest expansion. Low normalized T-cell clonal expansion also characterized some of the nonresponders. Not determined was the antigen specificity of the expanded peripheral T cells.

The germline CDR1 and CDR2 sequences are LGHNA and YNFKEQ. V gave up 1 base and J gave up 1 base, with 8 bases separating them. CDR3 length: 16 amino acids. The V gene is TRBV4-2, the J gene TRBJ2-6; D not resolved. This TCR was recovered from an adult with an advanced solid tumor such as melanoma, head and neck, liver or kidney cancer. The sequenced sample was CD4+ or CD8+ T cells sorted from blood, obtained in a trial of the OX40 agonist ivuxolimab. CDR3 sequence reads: CASSQGSESGANVLTF. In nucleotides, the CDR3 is TGTGCCAGCAGCCAAGGGTCGGAGTCTGGGGCCAACGTCCTGACTTTC.